The clone carrying this T cell receptor beta chain appeared many times. What it binds is not known. This entry comes from a study of T cells in Graves' hyperthyroidism and ophthalmopathy. Study conclusions and caveats: Model predictions of ophthalmopathy came a median around 7.1 months before onset.

With V trimmed by 6 bases and J by 3 bases, 9 bases remained unmatched. Germline assignment: CDR1 MDHEN and CDR2 SYDVKM. This CDR3 is 15 amino acids long. Amplified regions were TCR beta CDR3 sequences from RNA transcripts. The study used the HTBI primer set for a first-round RT-PCR of the TCR CDR3. Each CDR3 protein is one row after TCRdb ran MiXCR on the multiplex PCR reads. The profile covers hundreds of thousands of distinct CDR3 sequences, with around 26% appearing a single time and under 40% taken by the ten largest. The sample consisted of blood. The TCR sequence derives from a middle-aged woman with Graves' ophthalmopathy. The chain has TRBV28 and TRBJ2-7, with 9 positions matching TRBD1. The CDR3 is CASRSQGAIVYEQYF. The CDR3 DNA is TGTGCCAGCAGATCACAGGGGGCTATAGTCTACGAGCAGTACTTC.